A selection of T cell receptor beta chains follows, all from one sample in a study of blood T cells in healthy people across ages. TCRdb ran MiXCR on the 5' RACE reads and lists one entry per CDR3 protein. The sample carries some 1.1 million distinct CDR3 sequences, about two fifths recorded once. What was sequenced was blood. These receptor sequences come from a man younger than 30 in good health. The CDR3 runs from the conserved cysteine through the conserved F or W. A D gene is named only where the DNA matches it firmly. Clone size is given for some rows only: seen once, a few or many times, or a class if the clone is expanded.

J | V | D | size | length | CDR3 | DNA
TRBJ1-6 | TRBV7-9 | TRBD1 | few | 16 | CASSADGGTVNSPLHF | TGTGCCAGCAGCGCCGATGGAGGGACAGTTAATTCACCCCTCCACTTT
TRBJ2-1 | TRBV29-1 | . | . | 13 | CSVVDGGRNEQFF | TGCAGCGTTGTGGATGGGGGACGGAATGAGCAGTTCTTC
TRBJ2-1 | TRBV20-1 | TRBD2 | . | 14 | CSAQTSGGDNEQFF | TGCAGTGCTCAGACTAGCGGGGGGGACAATGAGCAGTTCTTC
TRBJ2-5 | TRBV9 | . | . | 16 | CASSVGREGPYNEQYF | TGTGCCAGCAGCGTAGGGCGAGAAGGGCCCTACAATGAGCAGTACTTC
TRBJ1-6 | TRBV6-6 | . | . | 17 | CASSRTGTGLYNSPLHF | TGTGCCAGCAGCCGAACCGGGACTGGACTCTATAATTCACCCCTCCACTTT
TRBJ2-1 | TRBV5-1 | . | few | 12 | CASSFTGAGGFF | TGCGCCAGCAGCTTTACGGGGGCAGGAGGGTTCTTC
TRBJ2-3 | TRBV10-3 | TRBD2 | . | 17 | CAISDTASSGTTDTQYF | TGTGCCATCAGTGATACGGCCTCTAGCGGGACCACAGATACGCAGTATTTT
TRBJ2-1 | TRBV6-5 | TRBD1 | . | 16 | CASSQTAGTGYDEQFF | TGTGCCAGCAGTCAAACTGCCGGGACAGGGTACGATGAGCAGTTCTTC
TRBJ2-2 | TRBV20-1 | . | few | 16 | CSARDPRAMNTGELFF | TGCAGTGCTAGAGATCCCAGGGCTATGAACACCGGGGAGCTGTTTTTT
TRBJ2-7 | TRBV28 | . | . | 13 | CASAEGKLREQYF | TGTGCCAGCGCCGAGGGTAAACTACGAGAGCAGTACTTC
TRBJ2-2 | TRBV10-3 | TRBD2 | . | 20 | CAISESPGREGSPNTGELFF | TGTGCCATCAGTGAGTCTCCAGGCAGGGAGGGTTCCCCGAACACCGGGGAGCTGTTTTTT
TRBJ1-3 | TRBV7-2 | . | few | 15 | CASSPTGSSGNTIYF | TGTGCCAGCAGTCCCACAGGAAGCTCTGGAAACACCATATATTTT
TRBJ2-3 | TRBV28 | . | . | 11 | CASSFDDTQYF | TGTGCCAGCAGTTTCGATGATACGCAGTATTTT
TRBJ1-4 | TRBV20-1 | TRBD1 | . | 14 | CSAPPTGGYEKLFF | TGCAGTGCTCCCCCGACAGGGGGCTATGAAAAACTGTTTTTT
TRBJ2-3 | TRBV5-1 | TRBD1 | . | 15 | CASSAGDRDTDTQYF | TGCGCCAGCAGCGCCGGGGACAGAGACACAGATACGCAGTATTTT
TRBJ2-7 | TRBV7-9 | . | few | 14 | CASSYSDSTYEQYF | TGTGCCAGCAGTTATTCGGACAGCACCTACGAGCAGTACTTC
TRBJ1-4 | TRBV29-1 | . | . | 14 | CSVNQQGNYEKLFF | TGCAGCGTCAACCAGCAGGGGAATTATGAAAAACTGTTTTTT
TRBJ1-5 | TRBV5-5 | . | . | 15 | CASSPPGVEDQPQHF | TGTGCCAGCAGCCCACCAGGGGTTGAGGATCAGCCCCAGCATTTT
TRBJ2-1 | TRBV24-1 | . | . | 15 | CATSDLGPPPNEQFF | TGTGCCACCAGTGACTTGGGACCACCCCCGAATGAGCAGTTCTTC
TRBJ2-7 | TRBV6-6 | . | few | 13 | CASSARTEYEQYF | TGTGCCAGCAGTGCTCGGACAGAATACGAGCAGTACTTC
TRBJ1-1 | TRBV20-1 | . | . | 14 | CTARDLTRNTEAFF | TGCACTGCTAGAGACTTGACAAGGAACACTGAAGCTTTCTTT
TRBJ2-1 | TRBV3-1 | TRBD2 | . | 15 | CASSQEEAGYNEQFF | TGCGCCAGCAGCCAAGAGGAAGCGGGGTACAATGAGCAGTTCTTC
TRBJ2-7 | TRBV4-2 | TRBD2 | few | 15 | CASSQELAGPYEQYF | TGTGCCAGCAGCCAAGAACTAGCGGGTCCTTACGAGCAGTACTTC
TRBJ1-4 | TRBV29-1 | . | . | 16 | CSVKGVDSATNEKLFF | TGCAGCGTTAAAGGAGTGGACAGCGCAACTAATGAAAAACTGTTTTTT
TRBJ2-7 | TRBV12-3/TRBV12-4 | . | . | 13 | CASGWGTVYEQYF | TGTGCCAGCGGTTGGGGGACGGTGTACGAGCAGTACTTC
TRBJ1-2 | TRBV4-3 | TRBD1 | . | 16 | CASSQDPQGVLYGYTF | TGCGCCAGCAGCCAAGATCCACAGGGGGTCCTCTATGGCTACACCTTC
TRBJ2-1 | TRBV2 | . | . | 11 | CASNKGTWEFF | TGTGCCAGCAACAAAGGGACTTGGGAGTTCTTC
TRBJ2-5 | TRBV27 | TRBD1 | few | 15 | CASSSSTGGTETQYF | TGTGCCAGCAGTTCCTCGACAGGGGGCACAGAGACCCAGTACTTC
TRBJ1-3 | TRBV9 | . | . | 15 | CASNRDRSSGNTIYF | TGTGCCAGCAACCGAGACAGGAGCTCTGGAAACACCATATATTTT
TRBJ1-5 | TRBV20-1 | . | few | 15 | CSARTIGGAGQPQHF | TGCAGTGCTAGAACCATCGGGGGCGCGGGGCAGCCCCAGCATTTT
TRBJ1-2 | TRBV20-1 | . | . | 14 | CSARPRDEPDGYTF | TGCAGTGCTAGACCCCGGGACGAACCCGATGGCTACACCTTC
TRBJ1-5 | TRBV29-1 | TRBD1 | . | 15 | CSIRTGGYSNQPQHF | TGCAGCATTCGGACAGGGGGGTATAGCAATCAGCCCCAGCATTTT
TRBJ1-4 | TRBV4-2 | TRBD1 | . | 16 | CASSPPRTGGNEKLFF | TGTGCCAGCAGCCCCCCCAGGACAGGGGGCAATGAAAAACTGTTTTTT
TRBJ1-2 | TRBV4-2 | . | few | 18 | CASSPPRALPTLNYGYTF | TGTGCCAGCAGCCCCCCCCGGGCCCTCCCTACTCTTAACTATGGCTACACCTTC
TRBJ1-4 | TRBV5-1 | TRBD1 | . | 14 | CASNTGTDHEKLFF | TGCGCCAGCAACACCGGGACAGACCATGAAAAACTGTTTTTT
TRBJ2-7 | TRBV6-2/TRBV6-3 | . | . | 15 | CASTNQYGENYEQYF | TGTGCCAGCACCAACCAATACGGGGAGAACTACGAGCAGTACTTC
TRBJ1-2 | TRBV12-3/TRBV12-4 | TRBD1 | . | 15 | CASSSTGAHIYGYTF | TGTGCCAGCAGTTCTACAGGGGCGCATATCTATGGCTACACCTTC